This passage covers 5 T cell receptor beta chains from one sample sequenced in a study of CD8 T cells in Susac syndrome (dated by TCRdb to the late 2010s). The library was built by means of the immunoSEQ multiplex PCR assay. RNA was extracted using the RNeasy kit, and roughly 0.5 to 1 microgram was reverse transcribed with random hexamers. TCRdb redid the processing of the public reads, applying fastp at Q25 and MiXCR, and retained in-frame beta chains. Here each entry gathers all rows of one CDR3 protein and keeps the most common genes and DNA. For this sample the table gives 250,000 to 300,000 distinct CDR3 sequences, of which about 88% were detected only once. The top ten clonotypes cover about 0.11% of the sample. The sequenced sample consisted of CD8+ T cells from PBMCs. These receptors originate from a human donor with multiple sclerosis.

This clonotype appeared a few times. V and J are TRBV6-1 and TRBJ2-7; D is unresolved. Germline lookup yields CDR1 MNHNS and CDR2 SASEGT. The CDR3 is 14 residues long. V lost 3 bases and J 3 bases, leaving 12 bases between the germline ends. The chain's CDR3 is CASSDPAAYYEQYF. The CDR3 nucleotides are TGTGCCAGCAGTGATCCGGCAGCGTACTACGAGCAGTACTTC.

V usage is TRBV14 and J usage is TRBJ2-7, with D unclear. Germline V gene sequence: CDR1 SGHDN, CDR2 FVKESK. V lost 4 bases, J lost 2 bases, and 18 bases lay in between. The CDR3 has 16 amino acids. The CDR3, as DNA: TGTGCCAGCAGCCCCGAGCCCGGGTCGCTAACCTACGAGCAGTACTTC. Translation gives CASSPEPGSLTYEQYF.

The rearrangement uses TRBV20-1 and TRBJ1-6; unclear D gene. Trimming stripped 1 base from V and 8 bases from J, with 18 bases between. This CDR3 spans 16 amino acids. Germline loops: CDR1 DFQATT, CDR2 SNEGSKA (reference sequence). The CDR3 protein is CSARGILGRNYSPLHF. Here the CDR3 DNA reads TGCAGTGCTAGAGGTATCCTTGGGCGGAACTATTCACCCCTCCACTTT.

The V gene is TRBV27, the J gene TRBJ2-1; D is unresolved. The CDR3 is 15 residues long. CDR1 is MNHEY and CDR2 is SMNVEV in the germline V gene (reference sequence). The ends were cut back, 6 bases at V and 4 bases at J, with 16 bases in the middle. As DNA, the CDR3 is TGTGCCAGCAGCCCCTCGGTCCTGCCATACAATGAGCAGTTCTTC. Translated: CASSPSVLPYNEQFF.

CDR3 protein: CASSPFGRLNTGELFF. In DNA form, the CDR3 reads TGTGCCAGCAGCCCCTTTGGCAGACTGAACACCGGGGAGCTGTTTTTT. This sequence joins TRBV9 and TRBJ2-2; D gene unclear. This CDR3 has 16 amino acids. V was trimmed by 4 bases and J by 1 base, leaving 14 bases between them. CDR1 is SGDLS and CDR2 is YYNGEE in the germline V gene.